The 2 T cell receptor beta chains presented below share a single source sample, sequenced in a study of siplizumab effects on memory and regulatory T cells. Clones were sequenced by immunoSEQ multiplex PCR, and TCRdb holds only the in-frame ones, with some missing. The repertoire holds about 120,000 clones, less than 95% seen once, with roughly 1.8% in the top ten. The sequencing sample was made of non-Treg CD4+ T cells sorted from blood. All receptors derive from a human donor in good health.

Only a few counts were recorded for this clone. The rearrangement joins TRBV2 to TRBJ2-7; D is uncertain. The germline V gene encodes CDR1 SNHLY and CDR2 FYNNEI. Trimming shortened V by 6 bases and J by 2 bases, and 8 bases separated the two germline ends. The CDR3 sequence is 12 residues long. The CDR3: CASRILTYEQYF. DNA for the CDR3: TGTGCCAGCAGGATTCTGACCTACGAGCAGTACTTC.

The chain combines TRBV6-5 with TRBJ1-4; D may be TRBD1 (5 bases). The CDR3 is 15 amino acids. V was shortened by 5 bases and J by 2 bases, with 12 bases between the two germline ends. Germline V gene sequence: CDR1 MNHEY, CDR2 SVGAGI. In DNA form, the CDR3 reads TGTGCCAGCAGTAGAGGGGTTGGGACTAATGAAAAACTGTTTTTT. Its translation: CASSRGVGTNEKLFF.